The rows below give T cell receptor beta chains drawn from one sample of a study of shared clonotypes between healthy human individuals. TCRdb's table, derived via immunoSEQ multiplex PCR, lists solely in-frame clones and lacks some. The sample lists 950,000 to 1,300,000 clones; under 80% were seen once. Source material: memory CD4+ T cells sorted from blood. The receptor source for this set is a man aged 18 to 29 in good health. Both conserved end residues are part of each CDR3. The order of the fields is J gene, D gene, V gene, clone size, CDR3 DNA, CDR3 protein. A D gene is named only where the DNA matches it firmly. Clone size appears in some rows only: once, few, many, or a class for an expanded clone.

TRBJ2-1	NA	TRBV5-6	NA	TGTGCCAGCAGCTTAGGAAGCGCTTCCTACAATGAGCAGTTCTTC	CASSLGSASYNEQFF
TRBJ1-5	NA	TRBV6-1	NA	TGTGCCAGCAGTGAATTGGAGGCGCTTCAACCGGGACAACGCAATCAGCCCCAGCATTTT	CASSELEALQPGQRNQPQHF
TRBJ2-3	TRBD2	TRBV15	NA	TGTGCCACCAGCAGAGATCTAGCGGGAGTCAGAGATACGCAGTATTTT	CATSRDLAGVRDTQYF
TRBJ2-7	TRBD1	TRBV10-1	few	TGCGCCAGCAGTGAATACAGGGGTAACTACGAGCAGTACTTC	CASSEYRGNYEQYF
TRBJ1-2	TRBD1	TRBV30	NA	TGTGCCTGGAGAACAGGGGCTAACTATGGCTACACCTTC	CAWRTGANYGYTF
TRBJ2-7	TRBD1	TRBV11-2	NA	TGTGCCAGCAGAGAGCGGACAGGGTGGGGAGAGCAGTACTTC	CASRERTGWGEQYF
TRBJ2-1	TRBD2	TRBV6-5	NA	TGTGCCAGCACCAGGACTAGCGGGAGTTACAATGAGCAGTTCTTC	CASTRTSGSYNEQFF
TRBJ2-3	NA	TRBV5-1	NA	TGCGCCAGCAGCTTATCCACCCCCCACACAGATACGCAGTATTTT	CASSLSTPHTDTQYF
TRBJ1-2	NA	TRBV5-4	NA	TGTGCCAGCAGCTTGGTAGCAGGGAACTATGGCTACACCTTC	CASSLVAGNYGYTF
TRBJ2-6	NA	TRBV5-4	NA	TGTGCCAGCAGCCCCGCCCTCAACGTCCTGACTTTC	CASSPALNVLTF
TRBJ1-6	NA	TRBV30	NA	TGTGCCTGCACCCGGGGGGGGGACTCACCCCTCCACTTT	CACTRGGDSPLHF
TRBJ2-7	NA	TRBV6-1	NA	TGTGCCAGCAGTGAGTTAGGGATCACCTCCTACGAGCAGTACTTC	CASSELGITSYEQYF
TRBJ2-3	NA	TRBV7-9	NA	TGTGCCAGCACCAGTAAGGGCTCCACAGATACGCAGTATTTT	CASTSKGSTDTQYF
TRBJ2-7	TRBD1	TRBV11-3	NA	TGTGCCAGCAGATACCCGGGACAGGGGTCCTACTACGAGCAGTACTTC	CASRYPGQGSYYEQYF
TRBJ2-7	NA	TRBV4-1	NA	TGCGCCAGCAGCCAAGCACTAGGGGTGCAATTGTACGAGCAGTACTTC	CASSQALGVQLYEQYF